The T cell receptor (beta chain) under discussion was sequenced for a study of identical twins. Points on this clonotype: Its specificity is unknown.

Study-level points and caveats: Shared out-of-frame alpha sequences (those common to twins) showed excess low generation probability. In drawing conclusions, the study used cross-sectional statistical analysis and did not follow the same donors. Fewer insertions marked abundant cord blood beta clonotypes; young adult naive trended weakly, memory not at all.

Germline V gene data show CDR1 as MDHEN and CDR2 as SYDVKM. This CDR3 has 14 residues. The ends were cut back, 4 bases at V and 4 bases at J, with 13 bases in the middle. TCRdb re-called the 5' RACE reads through MiXCR, storing one row per CDR3 protein. The table shows 1.5 million to 2 million distinct CDR3 sequences, with under 35% occurring only once. The sequenced material came from cord blood. The clonotype was recovered from a newborn girl in good health. This chain joins TRBV28 and TRBJ2-5; D is tentatively TRBD1 or TRBD2 (5 bases each). The CDR3 nucleotides read TGTGCCAGCAGTTACGGGCCGAGGGGAGAGACCCAGTACTTC. It encodes CASSYGPRGETQYF.